A single sample is the source of the 27 T cell receptor beta chains below, sequenced in a study of T cells in Graves' hyperthyroidism and ophthalmopathy. From RNA transcripts, TCR beta CDR3 regions were amplified. HTBI primers were used for first-round RT-PCR of the TCR CDR3. TCRdb used MiXCR to reprocess the multiplex PCR reads, holding one entry per CDR3 protein. This table holds around 350,000 distinct CDR3 sequences, roughly 14% found once. Sequenced sample: blood. These receptors originate from a woman aged 25-40 years with Graves' ophthalmopathy.

This clonotype was seen ten or more times. J is TRBJ2-6 and V is TRBV24-1, with 10 bases that match TRBD2. The germline V gene has CDR1 KGHDR and CDR2 SFDVKD. This CDR3 is 20 amino acids long. Unmatched junction bases numbered 10, after V lost 3 bases and J lost 0 bases. The CDR3 DNA sequence: TGTGCCACCAGTGATCCAGCAGGCGCTAGCGGGGGCTCTGGGGCCAACGTCCTGACTTTC. Translated, it gives CATSDPAGASGGSGANVLTF.

This clonotype was picked up many times. V usage is TRBV20-1 and J usage is TRBJ1-2, with D perhaps TRBD1 (5 bases). CDR1 is DFQATT, CDR2 SNEGSKA, per germline (reference sequence). V dropped 3 bases and J dropped 0 bases, with 14 bases sitting between them. The CDR3 consists of 15 residues. CDR3: CSASHFDSPNYGYTF. The CDR3 coding sequence is TGCAGTGCTAGTCATTTCGACAGCCCTAACTATGGCTACACCTTC.

This clonotype was observed many times. J is TRBJ1-2 and V is TRBV28; no clear D gene. Germline loops: CDR1 MDHEN, CDR2 SYDVKM. The CDR3 runs 15 residues. Trimming removed 6 bases at V and 3 bases at J, with 17 bases between. In DNA form, the CDR3 reads TGTGCCAGCAGCCTCCCCGGGGATCTGGACTATGGCTACACCTTC. Translated, it gives CASSLPGDLDYGYTF.

The chain employs TRBV20-1 and TRBJ2-1; either TRBD1 or TRBD2 may supply D (6 bases each). The CDR3 is 17 residues long. Germline-derived CDR1 and CDR2 are DFQATT and SNEGSKA (reference sequence). Trimming removed 3 bases from V and 0 bases from J, with 18 bases in between. CDR3 sequence: CSARRDTAGSSYNEQFF. The CDR3 nucleotides read TGCAGTGCTAGGCGGGACACCGCTGGAAGCTCCTACAATGAGCAGTTCTTC.

This clonotype was detected many times. The V and J genes are TRBV3-1 and TRBJ2-5, with TRBD1 identical over 7 bases. The length of the CDR3 is 14 residues. The germline V gene encodes CDR1 LGHDT and CDR2 YNNKEL (reference sequence). V dropped 3 bases and J dropped 5; count of bases not matched to a gene: 6. The CDR3 loop reads CASSHRRGTETQYF. As DNA, the CDR3 is TGTGCCAGCAGCCACCGCAGGGGGACGGAGACCCAGTACTTC.

This clonotype has ten or more counts. The chain is built from TRBV5-6 and TRBJ1-1, with D unclear. Trimming removed 2 bases at V and 5 bases at J, with 13 bases between. Per the germline V gene, CDR1 is SGHDT and CDR2 is YYEEEE. This CDR3 contains 14 residues. CDR3 protein: CASSFGSPGTEAFF. The CDR3 DNA reads as TGTGCCAGCAGCTTCGGCAGTCCGGGAACTGAAGCTTTCTTT. Complete variable domain (other parts from reference TRBV5-6 and TRBJ1-1): DAGVTQSPTHLIKTRGQQVTLRCSPKSGHDTVSWYQQALGQGPQFIFQYYEEEERQRGNFPDRFSGHQFPNYSSELNVNALLLGDSALYLCASSFGSPGTEAFFGQGTRLTVV.

This clonotype occurred many times. The chain recombines TRBV28 with TRBJ2-3; TRBD2 matches 11 bases. CDR3 length: 15 residues. V shed 3 bases, J shed 2 bases, and the junction held 1 base outside the gene matches. Germline loops: CDR1 MDHEN, CDR2 SYDVKM. The CDR3 is CASSLTSGATDTQYF. CDR3 DNA: TGTGCCAGCAGTTTGACTAGCGGGGCCACAGATACGCAGTATTTT.

This clonotype was found many times. The gene calls are TRBV7-2 and TRBJ1-4; D might be TRBD1 (5 bases). Trimming pared 3 bases from V and 0 bases from J, leaving 20 bases between. Germline CDR1 and CDR2: SGHTA and FQGNSA. The CDR3 loop spans 19 amino acids. In DNA form, the CDR3 reads TGTGCCAGCAGCTTCCCGGTCGGGGGTTTCGCGGCAACTAATGAAAAACTGTTTTTT. Protein product: CASSFPVGGFAATNEKLFF.

This clonotype was counted at least ten times. The chain links TRBV18 to TRBJ2-1, with 9 bases that match TRBD1. J lost 4 bases, V lost 3 bases, and 4 bases had no gene match. Germline V lookup: CDR1 KGHSH, CDR2 LQKENI. The CDR3 covers 15 residues. The DNA of the CDR3 is TGTGCCAGCTCACCTCCGGACAGGGGTTACAATGAGCAGTTCTTC. The encoded protein is CASSPPDRGYNEQFF.

This clonotype was seen at least ten times. This sequence joins TRBV28 and TRBJ1-2; D gene uncertain. The CDR3 runs 16 residues. V lost 3 bases to trimming and J lost 10 bases, with 24 bases between them. The germline V gene has CDR1 MDHEN and CDR2 SYDVKM. The CDR3 loop is CASSFFYSTGSGVYTF. The DNA of the CDR3 is TGTGCCAGCAGTTTTTTTTACTCGACGGGGTCAGGCGTCTACACCTTC.

The sample holds a few counts of this clonotype. Germline and junction disagree at one end, which may indicate a read error. The chain joins TRBV6-1 to TRBJ2-2, with D possibly TRBD2 on 5 matching bases. The CDR3 is 11 amino acids. The V gene's germline CDR1 is MNHNS and CDR2 SASEGT. The CDR3 loop reads CASLVTGEPFF. As DNA, the CDR3 is TGTGCCAGCTTAGTCACCGGGGAGCCGTTTTTT.

In this sample, this clonotype turned up many times. This rearrangement joins TRBV24-1 to TRBJ2-2; 7 nucleotides line up with TRBD1. The CDR3 contains 15 residues. The V segment lost 5 bases and the J segment 0 bases; nucleotides outside the gene matches: 2. Germline CDR1 and CDR2: KGHDR and SFDVKD. The CDR3 here is CATSGGQANTGELFF. Written as DNA, the CDR3 is TGTGCCACCAGTGGAGGACAGGCGAACACCGGGGAGCTGTTTTTT.

J is TRBJ1-5 and V is TRBV30; TRBD1 aligns across 7 bases. The J segment lost 5 bases and the V segment lost 2 bases, leaving 6 bases of the junction unmatched. The CDR3 spans 14 residues. Germline V gene data show CDR1 as GTSNPN and CDR2 as SVGIG (reference sequence). The CDR3 region has the DNA TGTGCCTGGAGTTGGGAGGGGGCTGATCAGCCCCAGCATTTT. Encoded protein: CAWSWEGADQPQHF.

Many counts were recorded for this clonotype. The chain has TRBV12-3 or TRBV12-4 and TRBJ1-1; D unresolved. The CDR3 is made up of 15 amino acids. Trimming removed 5 bases at V and 0 bases at J, with 13 bases between. For the CDR3, the DNA is TGTGCCAGCAGTCAACGGACGGTAGTGAACACTGAAGCTTTCTTT. Protein sequence: CASSQRTVVNTEAFF.

The table lists this clonotype with many counts. The chain joins TRBV10-3 to TRBJ1-5, with TRBD1 as a possible D gene (6 bases). The CDR3 runs 16 residues. In germline, CDR1 is ENHRY, CDR2 SYGVKD. V was trimmed by 2 bases and J by 4 bases, leaving 15 bases between them. CDR3 region: CAISEGGQGSNQPQHF. The CDR3 region has the DNA TGTGCCATCAGTGAGGGAGGGCAGGGGAGTAATCAGCCCCAGCATTTT.

The chain carries TRBV9 and TRBJ1-2; 7 bases agree with TRBD1. This CDR3 has 15 residues. Germline CDR1 is SGDLS and CDR2 is YYNGEE. The V gene end was trimmed by 6 bases and the J gene end by 4 bases; junction bases not matched to a gene: 12. The CDR3 DNA sequence: TGTGCCAGCACCCCCGGGGCAGGGGGAACCTATGGCTACACCTTC. Translated, it gives CASTPGAGGTYGYTF.

This chain links TRBV2 with TRBJ2-7, with 10 nucleotides matching TRBD2. Germline V gene lookup returns CDR1 SNHLY and CDR2 FYNNEI. The ends lost 6 bases at V and 6 bases at J; junction bases unmatched: 8. The CDR3 runs 14 residues. The CDR3 DNA sequence: TGTGCCAGCAGGGAAAGCGGGGGGGCCCGCGAGCAGTACTTC. Its protein product is CASRESGGAREQYF.

In its sample, this clonotype was seen many times. The V gene is TRBV3-1, the J gene TRBJ2-5; D may be TRBD2 (6 bases). Trimming took 4 bases from V and 0 from J, leaving 12 bases between them. Germline V gene data show CDR1 as LGHDT and CDR2 as YNNKEL (reference sequence). This CDR3 contains 15 residues. The CDR3, as DNA: TGTGCCAGCAGCCCCTGGAGGGCTAACCAAGAGACCCAGTACTTC. Amino acids: CASSPWRANQETQYF.

The sample holds many counts of this clonotype. The gene calls are TRBV28 and TRBJ1-1; perhaps TRBD1 as D (5 bases). Germline CDR1 reads MDHEN; CDR2 reads SYDVKM. CDR3 length: 14 amino acids. V shed 6 bases and J shed 4 bases, with 15 bases lying between them. The CDR3 here is CASRDDRYGTEAFF. The DNA of the CDR3 is TGTGCCAGCAGGGACGACAGATATGGCACTGAAGCTTTCTTT.

This clonotype has ten or more counts. This chain joins TRBV12-3 or TRBV12-4 and TRBJ2-7; 10 nucleotides match TRBD2. The CDR3 has 13 amino acids. V shed 5 bases and J 7 bases; nucleotides not matched to a gene: 5. The CDR3 region has the DNA TGTGCCAGCAGTATCAGCGGGGGGGGGGAGCAGTACTTC. The encoded protein is CASSISGGGEQYF.

At least ten counts were recorded for this clonotype. The chain is built from TRBV2 and TRBJ1-1; D call uncertain. Looked up from germline, CDR1 is SNHLY and CDR2 is FYNNEI. The CDR3 runs 13 residues. Deletions cut 5 bases from V and 5 bases from J, with 12 bases between. CDR3 coding DNA: TGTGCCAGCAGTCTTAGACTAGGGACTGAAGCTTTCTTT. It is translated as CASSLRLGTEAFF.

This clonotype was seen many times. The chain uses TRBV5-1 and TRBJ1-2; TRBD1 agrees at 7 bases. V was pared by 4 bases and J by 4 bases, with 10 bases of the junction left unmatched. This CDR3 region has 15 residues. Germline lookup yields CDR1 SGHRS and CDR2 YFSETQ. CDR3 bases: TGCGCCAGCAGCCCACGCGAGGGGGCGGGCTATGGCTACACCTTC. It encodes CASSPREGAGYGYTF. The full variable domain, its missing parts supplied by reference TRBV5-1 and TRBJ1-2, is KAGVTQTPRYLIKTRGQQVTLSCSPISGHRSVSWYQQTPGQGLQFLFEYFSETQRNKGNFPGRFSGRQFSNSRSEMNVSTLELGDSALYLCASSPREGAGYGYTFGSGTRLTVV.

The V gene is TRBV28, the J gene TRBJ2-1; 13 bases align to TRBD2. The CDR3 length is 17 residues. Germline V gene lookup returns CDR1 MDHEN and CDR2 SYDVKM. V lost 3 bases and J lost 3; bases outside the gene matches: 5. CDR3 in DNA: TGTGCCAGCAGTTTTGGAGGGACTAGCGGGAACTACAATGAGCAGTTCTTC. Protein sequence: CASSFGGTSGNYNEQFF. Drawing the rest from reference TRBV28 and TRBJ2-1, the complete variable domain is DVKVTQSSRYLVKRTGEKVFLECVQDMDHENMFWYRQDPGLGLRLIYFSYDVKMKEKGDIPEGYSVSREKKERFSLILESASTNQTSMYLCASSFGGTSGNYNEQFFGPGTRLTVL.

The table lists this clonotype with a few counts. This chain connects TRBV20-1 to TRBJ1-1; no clear D gene. Per germline, CDR1 DFQATT and CDR2 SNEGSKA (reference sequence). Trimming shortened V by 0 bases and J by 3 bases, and 8 bases separated the two germline ends. CDR3 length: 13 residues. The CDR3 bases are TGCAGTGCTAGAGATCTTGGGCACACTGAAGCTTTCTTT. It encodes CSARDLGHTEAFF.

Ten or more counts support this clonotype. The chain uses TRBV30 and TRBJ2-1; D unclear. Germline V CDR1 and CDR2: GTSNPN, SVGIG (reference sequence). The CDR3 sequence is 16 residues long. Trimming shortened V by 3 bases and J by 2 bases, and 17 bases separated the two germline ends. CDR3 nucleotide sequence: TGTGCCTGGAGCCCCCCCTCCGGGTACCCCTACAATGAGCAGTTCTTC. Amino acids: CAWSPPSGYPYNEQFF. The full variable domain, with the rest looked up from reference TRBV30 and TRBJ2-1, is SQTIHQWPATLVQPVGSPLSLECTVEGTSNPNLYWYRQAAGRGLQLLFYSVGIGQISSEVPQNLSASRPQDRQFILSSKKLLLSDSGFYLCAWSPPSGYPYNEQFFGPGTRLTVL.

This clonotype appeared a single time. A much bigger clone sits one base away, suggesting this may be a read error. This chain connects TRBV6-1 to TRBJ1-5, with 8 bases identical to TRBD1. Germline CDR1 MNHNS, CDR2 SASEGT. This CDR3 is built from 15 residues. The CDR3 reads CASSDGPGGTQPQQF. The CDR3 DNA follows: TGTGCCAGCAGTGATGGTCCAGGGGGCACACAGCCCCAGCAATTT.

This clonotype was observed at least ten times. The chain employs TRBV5-5 and TRBJ2-5; D is uncertain. This CDR3 has 13 amino acids. Germline V gene data show CDR1 as SGHKS and CDR2 as YYEKEE (reference sequence). The V end was cut by 2 bases, the J end by 5 bases, with 10 bases between. The CDR3 loop reads CASSFQSRETQYF. Here the CDR3 DNA reads TGTGCCAGCAGCTTCCAAAGTCGGGAGACCCAGTACTTC.